Listed below are T cell receptor beta chains from one sample, sequenced in a study of shared clonotypes between healthy human individuals. Some clones are missing from TCRdb's copy, which holds only in-frame ones; the method was immunoSEQ multiplex PCR. The sample has about 2.2 million clones, roughly 91% seen once. Sequenced: naive CD8+ T cells from PBMCs. These receptors originate from a man between 18 and 35 years old in good health. Some clones in this sample may be carry-over from other donors' samples. CDR3s include the opening cysteine and the closing phenylalanine or tryptophan. Fields, in order: V gene, D gene, CDR3 length, clone size, J gene, CDR3 DNA, CDR3 protein. A D gene is named only where the DNA matches it firmly. The size of a clone is reported for some rows only, either as once, few or many, or as a class for expanded clones.

v_call: TRBV2; d_call: TRBD1; cdr3_length: 15; clone_size: .; j_call: TRBJ1-2; cdr3_nt: TGTGCCAGCAGTGCGACAGGGGTTTCTAACTATGGCTACACCTTC; cdr3_aa: CASSATGVSNYGYTF
v_call: TRBV7-9; d_call: .; cdr3_length: 15; clone_size: .; j_call: TRBJ2-7; cdr3_nt: TGTGCCAGCAGCGGGGTGGGGGTCAGGGACTACGAGCAGTACTTC; cdr3_aa: CASSGVGVRDYEQYF
v_call: TRBV19; d_call: .; cdr3_length: 15; clone_size: .; j_call: TRBJ1-4; cdr3_nt: TGTGCCAGTAGGCGCGGGAGGGCAACTAATGAAAAACTGTTTTTT; cdr3_aa: CASRRGRATNEKLFF
v_call: TRBV7-9; d_call: .; cdr3_length: 15; clone_size: .; j_call: TRBJ2-1; cdr3_nt: TGTGCCAGCAGCTTGGTATATTCCCCGGACAATGAGCAGTTCTTC; cdr3_aa: CASSLVYSPDNEQFF
v_call: TRBV11-2; d_call: .; cdr3_length: 17; clone_size: .; j_call: TRBJ2-3; cdr3_nt: TGTGCCAGCAGCTTTAGAGGGGGCTGGGAGGGCGAAAATACGCAGTATTTT; cdr3_aa: CASSFRGGWEGENTQYF
v_call: TRBV10-3; d_call: TRBD2; cdr3_length: 16; clone_size: .; j_call: TRBJ2-1; cdr3_nt: TGTGCCATCAGGGGGACTATAGCGGGACCGCCCGATGAGCAGTTCTTC; cdr3_aa: CAIRGTIAGPPDEQFF
v_call: TRBV19; d_call: TRBD2; cdr3_length: 18; clone_size: .; j_call: TRBJ2-2; cdr3_nt: TGTGCCAGTAGTGAAATGGGACTAGCGGGAGGGCCCTCCAGGGAGCTGTTTTTT; cdr3_aa: CASSEMGLAGGPSRELFF
v_call: TRBV6-5; d_call: TRBD2; cdr3_length: 13; clone_size: .; j_call: TRBJ2-1; cdr3_nt: TGTGCCAGCAGCGGACTAGCGGGAGTATTACTGTTCTTC; cdr3_aa: CASSGLAGVLLFF
v_call: TRBV7-9; d_call: TRBD2; cdr3_length: 15; clone_size: .; j_call: TRBJ2-3; cdr3_nt: TGTGCCAGCAGAGGCCTAGCGGGAGAGAGAGATACGCAGTATTTT; cdr3_aa: CASRGLAGERDTQYF
v_call: TRBV27; d_call: TRBD1; cdr3_length: 14; clone_size: .; j_call: TRBJ1-4; cdr3_nt: TGTGCCAGCAGTGACAGGGGGAGGGCTGAAAAACTGTTTTTT; cdr3_aa: CASSDRGRAEKLFF
v_call: TRBV7-8; d_call: TRBD2; cdr3_length: 17; clone_size: .; j_call: TRBJ2-1; cdr3_nt: TGTGCCAGCAGCCGAAGCCTGGGACTAGCGAACTACAATGAGCAGTTCTTC; cdr3_aa: CASSRSLGLANYNEQFF
v_call: TRBV5-4; d_call: .; cdr3_length: 12; clone_size: .; j_call: TRBJ1-1; cdr3_nt: TGTGCCAGCAGCTTAGGAGTTTCTGAAGCTTTCTTT; cdr3_aa: CASSLGVSEAFF
v_call: TRBV4-3; d_call: .; cdr3_length: 13; clone_size: .; j_call: TRBJ2-7; cdr3_nt: TGCGCCAGCAGCCAAATCCTACACTACGAGCAGTACTTC; cdr3_aa: CASSQILHYEQYF
v_call: TRBV27; d_call: .; cdr3_length: 13; clone_size: .; j_call: TRBJ1-1; cdr3_nt: TGTGCCAGCAGGATGGGGGCTGCGGCTGAAGCTTTCTTT; cdr3_aa: CASRMGAAAEAFF
v_call: TRBV28; d_call: .; cdr3_length: 13; clone_size: once; j_call: TRBJ1-2; cdr3_nt: TGTGCCGTCCCCTTACCGGGTTACTATGGCTACACCTTC; cdr3_aa: CAVPLPGYYGYTF
v_call: TRBV7-3; d_call: TRBD2; cdr3_length: 16; clone_size: .; j_call: TRBJ2-1; cdr3_nt: TGTGCCAGCAGCTTAACGCCTAGCGGGATAGACAATGAGCAGTTCTTC; cdr3_aa: CASSLTPSGIDNEQFF
v_call: TRBV11-2; d_call: .; cdr3_length: 13; clone_size: .; j_call: TRBJ2-7; cdr3_nt: TGTGCCAGCAGCTTAGGGTCAGCCTACGAGCAGTACTTC; cdr3_aa: CASSLGSAYEQYF
v_call: TRBV28; d_call: .; cdr3_length: 13; clone_size: .; j_call: TRBJ2-7; cdr3_nt: TGTGCCAGCAGTTCGGCAATCTCGGACGAGCAGTACTTC; cdr3_aa: CASSSAISDEQYF
v_call: TRBV11-2; d_call: TRBD2; cdr3_length: 17; clone_size: .; j_call: TRBJ2-5; cdr3_nt: TGTGCCAGCAGCTTATATCCGAGCGGGACCCGCCAAGAGACCCAGTACTTC; cdr3_aa: CASSLYPSGTRQETQYF
v_call: TRBV19; d_call: TRBD2; cdr3_length: 15; clone_size: .; j_call: TRBJ2-7; cdr3_nt: TGTGCCAGTAGTGTGCGGGGGGGGACGAGGGACGAGCAGTACTTC; cdr3_aa: CASSVRGGTRDEQYF
v_call: TRBV6-5; d_call: .; cdr3_length: 12; clone_size: .; j_call: TRBJ2-7; cdr3_nt: TGTGCCAGCAATTACGCTGGGGGGGAGCAGTACTTC; cdr3_aa: CASNYAGGEQYF
v_call: TRBV18; d_call: .; cdr3_length: 17; clone_size: .; j_call: TRBJ2-7; cdr3_nt: TGTGCCAGCTCACCACCGGGGGCTTCCCTCCGGGCCTACGAGCAGTACTTC; cdr3_aa: CASSPPGASLRAYEQYF
v_call: TRBV7-9; d_call: .; cdr3_length: 15; clone_size: few; j_call: TRBJ1-1; cdr3_nt: TGTGCCAGCAGCCCCAGGCTCACACTGAACACTGAAGCTTTCTTT; cdr3_aa: CASSPRLTLNTEAFF
v_call: TRBV14; d_call: .; cdr3_length: 14; clone_size: .; j_call: TRBJ2-3; cdr3_nt: TGTGCCAGCAGCCAAAAGCGTGTCACAGATACGCAGTATTTT; cdr3_aa: CASSQKRVTDTQYF
v_call: TRBV27; d_call: .; cdr3_length: 14; clone_size: .; j_call: TRBJ1-1; cdr3_nt: TGTGCCAGCAGTCTTGGGGTTTCGGGCACTGAAGCTTTCTTT; cdr3_aa: CASSLGVSGTEAFF
v_call: TRBV7-2; d_call: TRBD1; cdr3_length: 13; clone_size: .; j_call: TRBJ2-7; cdr3_nt: TGTGCCAGCAGGGGACAGTTATACTACGAGCAGTACTTC; cdr3_aa: CASRGQLYYEQYF
v_call: TRBV27; d_call: TRBD2; cdr3_length: 17; clone_size: .; j_call: TRBJ2-1; cdr3_nt: TGTGCCAGCAGTTTATACGGACTAGCGGACGTTGGTTTGGAGCAGTTCTTC; cdr3_aa: CASSLYGLADVGLEQFF
v_call: TRBV7-9; d_call: .; cdr3_length: 17; clone_size: .; j_call: TRBJ2-5; cdr3_nt: TGTGCCAGCAGCCCCCCCGACAGGCGAACTATTGCGGAGACCCAGTACTTC; cdr3_aa: CASSPPDRRTIAETQYF
v_call: TRBV21-1; d_call: .; cdr3_length: 14; clone_size: .; j_call: TRBJ2-1; cdr3_nt: TGTGCCAGCGGAAAACAGGGAAGGTACAATGAGCAGTTCTTC; cdr3_aa: CASGKQGRYNEQFF
v_call: TRBV29-1; d_call: .; cdr3_length: 14; clone_size: .; j_call: TRBJ1-4; cdr3_nt: TGCAGCGTTGTTGCGGGACAAATTAATGAAAAACTGTTTTTT; cdr3_aa: CSVVAGQINEKLFF
v_call: TRBV5-6; d_call: .; cdr3_length: 16; clone_size: .; j_call: TRBJ2-1; cdr3_nt: TGTGCCAGCAGCTTGCCCTTACACCTAGAATACAATGAGCAGTTCTTC; cdr3_aa: CASSLPLHLEYNEQFF
v_call: TRBV11-2; d_call: TRBD1; cdr3_length: 14; clone_size: few; j_call: TRBJ1-1; cdr3_nt: TGTGCCAGCAGTGGGGACAGCCTAAACACTGAAGCTTTCTTT; cdr3_aa: CASSGDSLNTEAFF
v_call: TRBV13; d_call: .; cdr3_length: 14; clone_size: .; j_call: TRBJ2-3; cdr3_nt: TGTGCCAGCAGCCCCGGTGGCGGAACAGATACGCAGTATTTT; cdr3_aa: CASSPGGGTDTQYF
v_call: TRBV7-9; d_call: .; cdr3_length: 14; clone_size: .; j_call: TRBJ2-3; cdr3_nt: TGTGCCAGCAGCTTATGGACCGAGGGTGATACGCAGTATTTT; cdr3_aa: CASSLWTEGDTQYF
v_call: TRBV28; d_call: TRBD1; cdr3_length: 18; clone_size: .; j_call: TRBJ2-7; cdr3_nt: TGTGCCAGCAGCTACGCCACGACAGGGGGCAGTTACTCCTACGAGCAGTACTTC; cdr3_aa: CASSYATTGGSYSYEQYF
v_call: TRBV30; d_call: TRBD2; cdr3_length: 13; clone_size: once; j_call: TRBJ2-7; cdr3_nt: TGTGCCTGGAGTGTGCTGGGGAGGGCCGAGCAGTACTTC; cdr3_aa: CAWSVLGRAEQYF
v_call: TRBV7-2; d_call: TRBD2; cdr3_length: 14; clone_size: .; j_call: TRBJ2-7; cdr3_nt: TGTGCCAGCAGCCCTAGCGGGAGTTACTACGAGCAGTACTTC; cdr3_aa: CASSPSGSYYEQYF
v_call: TRBV7-9; d_call: .; cdr3_length: 16; clone_size: few; j_call: TRBJ1-5; cdr3_nt: TGTGCCAGCAGCTTATCGATCGGACGGAGGAATCAGCCCCAGCATTTT; cdr3_aa: CASSLSIGRRNQPQHF
v_call: TRBV9; d_call: .; cdr3_length: 14; clone_size: .; j_call: TRBJ1-3; cdr3_nt: TGTGCCAGCAGTGTCCTTGGCTCTGGAAACACCATATATTTT; cdr3_aa: CASSVLGSGNTIYF
v_call: TRBV15; d_call: .; cdr3_length: 13; clone_size: .; j_call: TRBJ1-5; cdr3_nt: TGTGCCACCAGCAGCCACAGTAGTGGGCCCCAGCATTTT; cdr3_aa: CATSSHSSGPQHF
v_call: TRBV5-1; d_call: .; cdr3_length: 12; clone_size: .; j_call: TRBJ2-1; cdr3_nt: TGCGCCAGCGCTAACCCGACCAATGAGCAGTTCTTC; cdr3_aa: CASANPTNEQFF
v_call: TRBV2; d_call: TRBD1; cdr3_length: 15; clone_size: .; j_call: TRBJ2-7; cdr3_nt: TGTGCCAGCAGTGACTTGAGGACAGGGGTCTACGAGCAGTACTTC; cdr3_aa: CASSDLRTGVYEQYF
v_call: TRBV6-1; d_call: TRBD1; cdr3_length: 14; clone_size: .; j_call: TRBJ2-4; cdr3_nt: TGTGCCAGCAGACAGGGGTTAGCCAAAAACATTCAGTACTTC; cdr3_aa: CASRQGLAKNIQYF
v_call: TRBV10-3; d_call: .; cdr3_length: 15; clone_size: .; j_call: TRBJ2-3; cdr3_nt: TGTGCCATCAGTGGAGAAGGGGGGGGAAGGCGTACGCAGTATTTT; cdr3_aa: CAISGEGGGRRTQYF
v_call: TRBV28; d_call: .; cdr3_length: 15; clone_size: .; j_call: TRBJ2-3; cdr3_nt: TGTGCCAGCAGTTTAAGCGCAACTAGCACAGATACGCAGTATTTT; cdr3_aa: CASSLSATSTDTQYF
v_call: TRBV15; d_call: .; cdr3_length: 16; clone_size: .; j_call: TRBJ2-2; cdr3_nt: TGTGCCACCAGCAGCCCCAAGAGGGCGAACACCGGGGAGCTGTTTTTT; cdr3_aa: CATSSPKRANTGELFF
v_call: TRBV27; d_call: .; cdr3_length: 12; clone_size: .; j_call: TRBJ2-7; cdr3_nt: TGTGCCAGCAGTTCGGGCTCCTACGAGCAGTACTTC; cdr3_aa: CASSSGSYEQYF
v_call: TRBV28; d_call: .; cdr3_length: 12; clone_size: once; j_call: TRBJ2-5; cdr3_nt: TGTGCCAGCAGTCCGAATCTGGTGGCCCAGTACTTC; cdr3_aa: CASSPNLVAQYF
v_call: TRBV9; d_call: .; cdr3_length: 15; clone_size: .; j_call: TRBJ2-7; cdr3_nt: TGTGCCAGCAGCGTAGGAGGGATACCTTCCTACGAGCAGTACTTC; cdr3_aa: CASSVGGIPSYEQYF
v_call: TRBV10-3; d_call: TRBD2; cdr3_length: 15; clone_size: .; j_call: TRBJ2-7; cdr3_nt: TGTGCCATCAGTGAGTCCGGCGGGAGGGCCAACGAGCAGTACTTC; cdr3_aa: CAISESGGRANEQYF
v_call: TRBV9; d_call: .; cdr3_length: 16; clone_size: .; j_call: TRBJ1-2; cdr3_nt: TGTGCCAGCAGCGACCCAGCAGTTGGGGGAAGTTATGGCTACACCTTC; cdr3_aa: CASSDPAVGGSYGYTF
v_call: TRBV27; d_call: .; cdr3_length: 18; clone_size: .; j_call: TRBJ2-1; cdr3_nt: TGTGCCAGCAGTTCTTCATTCCCCACCTGGGATTCCTACAATGAGCAGTTCTTC; cdr3_aa: CASSSSFPTWDSYNEQFF
v_call: TRBV28; d_call: .; cdr3_length: 16; clone_size: .; j_call: TRBJ2-3; cdr3_nt: TGTGCCAGCAGTTTTTCGGGGAGGTGGGACACAGATACGCAGTATTTT; cdr3_aa: CASSFSGRWDTDTQYF
v_call: TRBV27; d_call: .; cdr3_length: 12; clone_size: .; j_call: TRBJ2-7; cdr3_nt: TGTGCCAGCATCGGCGGAGCCTACGAGCAGTACTTC; cdr3_aa: CASIGGAYEQYF
v_call: TRBV30; d_call: .; cdr3_length: 14; clone_size: .; j_call: TRBJ2-2; cdr3_nt: TGTGCCTGGACGACGCAAGCGAACACCGGGGAGCTGTTTTTT; cdr3_aa: CAWTTQANTGELFF
v_call: TRBV28; d_call: .; cdr3_length: 11; clone_size: .; j_call: TRBJ2-7; cdr3_nt: TGTGCCAGCAGTACCGGGGTCGAGCAGTACTTC; cdr3_aa: CASSTGVEQYF
v_call: TRBV7-9; d_call: TRBD2; cdr3_length: 16; clone_size: .; j_call: TRBJ2-1; cdr3_nt: TGTGCCAGCAGCTTATTTCTAGCGGGAGACTACAATGAGCAGTTCTTC; cdr3_aa: CASSLFLAGDYNEQFF
v_call: TRBV9; d_call: TRBD1; cdr3_length: 14; clone_size: .; j_call: TRBJ2-1; cdr3_nt: TGTGCCAGCAGCGCCCGGACAGGGTTTGGGGAGCAGTTCTTC; cdr3_aa: CASSARTGFGEQFF
v_call: TRBV27; d_call: .; cdr3_length: 13; clone_size: .; j_call: TRBJ1-1; cdr3_nt: TGTGCCAGCTCTTTAAGTCCGAACACTGAAGCTTTCTTT; cdr3_aa: CASSLSPNTEAFF